These 24 T cell receptor beta chains were all obtained from the same sample, sequenced in a study of T-cell memory formation after mild COVID-19. TCRdb ran MiXCR on the 5' RACE reads and lists one entry per CDR3 protein. This table has 360,000 or so distinct CDR3 sequences, around 30% appearing once. Sequencing was carried out using PBMCs or a T cell subset sorted from them (not recorded which). Every receptor here comes from an adult woman who had mild COVID-19 (a few samples of this study predate the infection). Cell type and time point are not known.

There are a few counts of this clonotype. The V call is TRBV12-3 or TRBV12-4, the J call TRBJ2-7; 8 bases align to TRBD2. The CDR3 covers 13 residues. V trimming: 7 bases; J trimming: 4 bases; junction bases outside the gene matches: 6. Here the CDR3 reads CASTTGGGYEQYF. CDR3 DNA sequence: TGTGCCAGCACAACCGGGGGGGGGTACGAGCAGTACTTC.

The rearrangement uses TRBV7-9 and TRBJ2-3; TRBD2 agrees at 10 bases. V was clipped by 5 bases and J by 8 bases; unmatched bases: 22. CDR3 length equals 19 residues. Germline V CDR1 and CDR2: SEHNR, FQNEAQ (reference sequence). CDR3 sequence (DNA): TGTGCCAGCAGCGAATCTCCCCTACGAAAAGCGGGAGGGCAGGGTACGCAGTATTTT. It yields the protein CASSESPLRKAGGQGTQYF.

The sample holds many counts of this clonotype. This chain uses TRBV11-2 with TRBJ2-1, with 9 bases lining up with TRBD2. J lost 9 bases, V lost 1 base, and 10 bases had no gene match. CDR1 is SGHAT, CDR2 FQNNGV, per germline. The CDR3 is 16 amino acids. The CDR3 coding sequence is TGTGCCAGCAGCTTAGGGATCCGCAGCGGGGGGCCTGAGCAGTTCTTC. This encodes CASSLGIRSGGPEQFF.

V gene TRBV24-1 combines with J gene TRBJ2-2; D possibly corresponds to TRBD1 (6 bases). Germline-derived CDR1 and CDR2 are KGHDR and SFDVKD. This CDR3 has 15 residues. V was clipped by 3 bases and J by 2 bases, with 9 bases between them. The DNA for the CDR3 is TGTGCCACCAGTGATCCGGGACACAACACCGGGGAGCTGTTTTTT. This gives the protein CATSDPGHNTGELFF.

This clonotype was counted ten times or more. V and J are TRBV11-2 and TRBJ2-3; TRBD1 aligns across 8 bases. Trimming cost V 5 bases and J 1 base; bases outside gene matches: 5. Germline assignment: CDR1 SGHAT and CDR2 FQNNGV. The CDR3 is 15 residues long. The chain's CDR3 is CASSQDRVGTDTQYF. The CDR3 coding sequence is TGTGCCAGCAGCCAGGACAGGGTGGGCACAGATACGCAGTATTTT.

This clonotype was recorded once. The chain has TRBV30 and TRBJ2-3, with D maybe TRBD1 (5 bases). The CDR3 has 15 residues. V was clipped by 5 bases and J by 0 bases, with 15 bases between them. Germline CDR1 and CDR2: GTSNPN and SVGIG (reference sequence). Written as DNA, the CDR3 is TGTGCCTGGGCCAACGACAGCTCTAGCACAGATACGCAGTATTTT. This codes for CAWANDSSSTDTQYF. The variable domain in full, with the rest retrieved from reference TRBV30 and TRBJ2-3, is SQTIHQWPATLVQPVGSPLSLECTVEGTSNPNLYWYRQAAGRGLQLLFYSVGIGQISSEVPQNLSASRPQDRQFILSSKKLLLSDSGFYLCAWANDSSSTDTQYFGPGTRLTVL.

V gene TRBV7-9 combines with J gene TRBJ2-3; no reliable D call. There are 15 residues in the CDR3. Trimming cost V 3 bases and J 3 bases, with 13 bases left between them. Germline V gene sequence: CDR1 SEHNR, CDR2 FQNEAQ (reference sequence). Here the CDR3 DNA reads TGTGCCAGCAGCTTGACCACCGGAGAGACAGATACGCAGTATTTT. Amino acids: CASSLTTGETDTQYF.

This chain links TRBV20-1 with TRBJ2-3; D is perhaps TRBD2 (6 bases). The length of the CDR3 is 15 residues. In germline, CDR1 is DFQATT, CDR2 SNEGSKA (reference sequence). Trimming cost V 0 bases and J 2 bases, with 12 bases left between them. The CDR3 nucleotides are TGCAGTGCTAGAGATCAGGGCGGGGCCACAGATACGCAGTATTTT. Translated: CSARDQGGATDTQYF.

The chain carries TRBV5-6 and TRBJ2-2; 10 bases are shared with TRBD2. The V segment lost 8 bases and the J segment 3 bases; nucleotides outside the gene matches: 13. The CDR3 covers 17 residues. Germline values: CDR1 SGHDT, CDR2 YYEEEE. CDR3 protein: CASRGLTGTSDTGELFF. Here the CDR3 DNA reads TGTGCCAGTAGAGGCCTCACCGGGACTAGCGACACCGGGGAGCTGTTTTTT. Drawing the rest from reference TRBV5-6 and TRBJ2-2, the complete variable domain is DAGVTQSPTHLIKTRGQQVTLRCSPKSGHDTVSWYQQALGQGPQFIFQYYEEEERQRGNFPDRFSGHQFPNYSSELNVNALLLGDSALYLCASRGLTGTSDTGELFFGEGSRLTVL.

This clonotype showed up many times. A read error may account for a junction end that differs from germline. This chain uses TRBV5-1 with TRBJ2-5, with D possibly being TRBD2 (6 bases). CDR3 length equals 13 residues. The germline V gene has CDR1 SGHRS and CDR2 YFSETQ. CDR3 bases: TGTGCCAGCAGTCTAGCGCTCCAAGAGACCCAGTACTTC. Residues: CASSLALQETQYF.

In this sample, this clonotype turned up a few times. The V call is TRBV15, the J call TRBJ2-3; 8 nucleotides align to TRBD2. There are 16 residues in the CDR3. CDR1 is LNHNV, CDR2 YYDKDF, per germline (reference sequence). V was clipped by 3 bases and J by 5 bases; unmatched bases: 10. The CDR3 sequence: CATSRAGGRTGDTQYF. DNA of the CDR3: TGTGCCACCAGCAGGGCGGGAGGACGCACGGGAGATACGCAGTATTTT.

The V and J genes are TRBV3-1 and TRBJ2-7, with 9 bases fitting TRBD2. With 4 bases clipped from V and 6 bases from J, the junction kept 16 bases outside the gene matches. Germline lookup yields CDR1 LGHDT and CDR2 YNNKEL (reference sequence). The CDR3 contains 17 residues. The CDR3 sequence: CASSRISEGLAGSEQYF. The CDR3 nucleotides are TGTGCCAGCAGCCGGATATCCGAAGGTCTAGCGGGATCCGAGCAGTACTTC.

This clonotype was observed a few times. The J gene is TRBJ2-5, the V gene TRBV7-9, with D unresolved. CDR3 length: 15 amino acids. Per germline, CDR1 SEHNR and CDR2 FQNEAQ (reference sequence). V was cut by 3 bases and J by 1 base, with 12 bases left in between. CDR3 in amino acids: CASSLVQPFQETQYF. In DNA, the CDR3 is TGTGCCAGCAGCTTGGTTCAGCCATTCCAAGAGACCCAGTACTTC. Together with reference TRBV7-9 and TRBJ2-5, the CDR3 gives the full variable domain: DTGVSQNPRHKITKRGQNVTFRCDPISEHNRLYWYRQTLGQGPEFLTYFQNEAQLEKSRLLSDRFSAERPKGSFSTLEIQRTEQGDSAMYLCASSLVQPFQETQYFGPGTRLLVL.

The V and J genes are TRBV20-1 and TRBJ1-1; TRBD1 is a possible D gene (6 bases). The CDR3 has 15 amino acids. Germline values: CDR1 DFQATT, CDR2 SNEGSKA (reference sequence). Trimming pared 0 bases from V and 3 bases from J, leaving 14 bases between. CDR3 protein: CSARDFRGLDTEAFF. CDR3 sequence (DNA): TGCAGTGCTAGAGACTTCAGGGGATTGGACACTGAAGCTTTCTTT.

This chain joins TRBV29-1 and TRBJ2-7, with D possibly called TRBD1 or TRBD2 (5 bases each). The CDR3 contains 14 residues. Trimming stripped 5 bases from V and 2 bases from J, with 16 bases between. Germline CDR1 and CDR2: SQVTM and ANQGSEA. The CDR3 region is CSVRGPGITYEQYF. The CDR3 DNA reads as TGCAGCGTTCGGGGACCCGGGATTACCTACGAGCAGTACTTC.

This clonotype was counted many times. The genes are TRBV30 and TRBJ2-1; perhaps TRBD2 as D (7 bases). Germline V CDR1 and CDR2: GTSNPN, SVGIG (reference sequence). This CDR3 has 13 amino acids. V was trimmed by 4 bases and J by 5 bases, leaving 12 bases between them. CDR3 sequence reads: CAWNREGNNEQFF. For the CDR3, the DNA is TGTGCCTGGAACAGGGAGGGTAACAATGAGCAGTTCTTC.

J is TRBJ1-1 and V is TRBV5-1; the D is unclear. Trimming took off 0 bases at V and 4 bases at J, with 10 bases between the two ends. Per germline, CDR1 SGHRS and CDR2 YFSETQ. This CDR3 has 14 residues. CDR3 loop: CASSLGPEATEAFF. The CDR3 bases are TGCGCCAGCAGCTTGGGGCCGGAGGCCACTGAAGCTTTCTTT.

This chain uses TRBV9 with TRBJ2-1; D is possibly TRBD2 (5 bases). The germline V gene has CDR1 SGDLS and CDR2 YYNGEE. Trimming left V 4 bases short and J 0 bases short, with 8 bases between. The CDR3 is 14 amino acids. The CDR3 sequence: CASSQRASYNEQFF. CDR3 nucleotide sequence: TGTGCCAGCAGCCAGAGGGCCTCCTACAATGAGCAGTTCTTC.

This clonotype was observed a few times. This chain joins TRBV7-8 and TRBJ2-3, with 7 bases matching TRBD1. CDR1 is SGHVS, CDR2 FQNEAQ, per germline. V lost 2 bases to trimming and J lost 0 bases; unmatched junction nucleotides: 2. CDR3 length: 15 residues. The CDR3 sequence: CASSLTGQSTDTQYF. In DNA, the CDR3 is TGTGCCAGCAGCTTAACGGGACAGAGCACAGATACGCAGTATTTT.

The V gene is TRBV7-8, the J gene TRBJ2-3, with 9 bases fitting TRBD2. Germline loops: CDR1 SGHVS, CDR2 FQNEAQ. The J segment lost 4 bases and the V segment lost 1 base, leaving 12 bases of the junction unmatched. There are 18 residues in the CDR3. CDR3 DNA sequence: TGTGCCAGCAGCTTAGGAGTGCTAGCGGGAAGGTTGGCAGATACGCAGTATTTT. This codes for CASSLGVLAGRLADTQYF.

This clonotype was counted only a few times. V is TRBV7-8 and J is TRBJ2-1, with 9 bases fitting TRBD2. Trimming removed 5 bases from V and 6 bases from J; junction bases left unmatched: 11. CDR1 and CDR2 (germline): SGHVS, FQNEAQ. The CDR3 sequence is 16 residues long. The CDR3 protein is CASSHFSGSGPNEQFF. Here the CDR3 DNA reads TGTGCCAGCAGCCATTTTAGCGGGAGTGGGCCCAATGAGCAGTTCTTC.

CDR3 DNA sequence: TGTGCCAGCAGCCTGGGTCCCCAGCCCACTAACTATGGCTACACCTTC. It codes for CASSLGPQPTNYGYTF. This chain connects TRBV7-2 to TRBJ1-2; D remains ambiguous. V lost 5 bases, J lost 0 bases, and 16 bases lay in between. The germline V gene encodes CDR1 SGHTA and CDR2 FQGNSA. The CDR3 runs 16 residues.

This clonotype was recorded a few times. This CDR3 reads CASSLVGTSGTDTQYF. DNA of the CDR3: TGTGCCAGCAGCTTAGTCGGGACTAGCGGCACAGATACGCAGTATTTT. The genes are TRBV7-2 and TRBJ2-3; 10 nucleotides align to TRBD2. Looked up from germline, CDR1 is SGHTA and CDR2 is FQGNSA. After removal of 1 base from V and 1 base from J, the junction contained 2 bases not matched to a gene. There are 16 residues in the CDR3. The full variable domain, in which reference TRBV7-2 and TRBJ2-3 provide the parts outside the CDR3, is GAGVSQSPSNKVTEKGKDVELRCDPISGHTALYWYRQSLGQGLEFLIYFQGNSAPDKSGLPSDRFSAERTGGSVSTLTIQRTQQEDSAVYLCASSLVGTSGTDTQYFGPGTRLTVL.

This clonotype appeared a few times. This sequence joins TRBV5-6 and TRBJ2-1; 8 bases match TRBD1. Germline CDR1 SGHDT, CDR2 YYEEEE. CDR3 size: 15 residues. V lost 7 bases and J lost 8; bases outside the gene matches: 14. CDR3 sequence reads: CASCKVDRDMDEQFF. Here the CDR3 DNA reads TGTGCCAGCTGTAAAGTGGACAGGGATATGGATGAGCAGTTCTTC.